The rows below give T cell receptor beta chains drawn from one sample of a study of blood T cell repertoires in COVID-19. The method was immunoSEQ multiplex PCR; TCRdb's version includes in-frame clones alone and lacks a portion of them. The sample has some 530,000 clones; about nine tenths are singletons. The sample comprised PBMCs or T cells enriched from blood (not recorded which). The receptor source for this set is a woman aged 60-75 years who had recovered from COVID-19. Both conserved end residues are part of each CDR3. The D gene is left open where the match is weak. Some rows mark clone size as missing; the rest say once, few, many or name a class of expanded clone.

clone_size,v_call,j_call,d_call,cdr3_nt,cdr3_aa
.,TRBV5-1,TRBJ1-3,.,TGCGCCAGCAGCTGGGGCGTGGCGGGAAACACCATATATTTT,CASSWGVAGNTIYF
.,TRBV18,TRBJ1-2,TRBD1,TGTGCCAGCTCACCGTCTGGACAGGGAAACTATGGCTACACCTTC,CASSPSGQGNYGYTF
.,TRBV29-1,TRBJ1-2,.,TGCAGCGTTGAGTCGCAGGGGTACACCTTC,CSVESQGYTF
.,TRBV6-5,TRBJ2-7,TRBD2,TGTGCCAGCAGGAACGGACTAGCGGGCTCCTACGAGCAGTACTTC,CASRNGLAGSYEQYF
.,TRBV5-1,TRBJ2-1,.,TGCGCCAGCAGCTTTGCACTAGCTTACAATGAGCAGTTCTTC,CASSFALAYNEQFF
.,TRBV9,TRBJ1-1,.,TGTGCCAGCAGCGTAGATGGGGGCGGGACTGAAGCTTTCTTT,CASSVDGGGTEAFF
.,TRBV19,TRBJ2-7,TRBD1,TGTGCCAGTAGTGCGACAGGGTCCTCCTACGAGCAGTACTTC,CASSATGSSYEQYF
.,TRBV18,TRBJ2-6,.,TGTGCCAGCTCACCACCGAACAGTATCTCTGGGGCCAACGTCCTGACTTTC,CASSPPNSISGANVLTF
.,TRBV19,TRBJ1-2,.,TGTGCCAGTAGTAGAGGGTTGGACCCCTATGGCTACACCTTC,CASSRGLDPYGYTF
.,TRBV7-9,TRBJ1-5,TRBD1,TGTGCCAGCAGCTCGGGACAGGGGGGCAATCAGCCCCAGCATTTT,CASSSGQGGNQPQHF
.,TRBV2,TRBJ1-3,.,TGTGCCACAAAACAGGGATCAACTGCGCTATCGGGAAACACCATATATTTT,CATKQGSTALSGNTIYF
.,TRBV4-2,TRBJ1-4,.,TGTGCCAGCAGCCAAGGCGGGGCGATTAATGAAAAACTGTTTTTT,CASSQGGAINEKLFF
once,TRBV21-1,TRBJ2-1,.,TGTGCCAGCAGCAAGTACCCGCAGGGGGCTATCAATGAGCAGTTCTTC,CASSKYPQGAINEQFF
.,TRBV2,TRBJ2-1,TRBD1,TGTGCGGGTGGACAGGGCGGCTACAATGAGCAGTTCTTC,CAGGQGGYNEQFF
.,TRBV10-3,TRBJ1-5,TRBD1,TGTGCCATCAGTGACGGAGGGGGCGCTTTTCAGCCCCAGCATTTT,CAISDGGGAFQPQHF
.,TRBV24-1,TRBJ1-1,.,TGTGCCACCAGTGAGCCCACAGGGAGTGCTTTCTTT,CATSEPTGSAFF
.,TRBV7-8,TRBJ2-2,TRBD1,TGTGCCAGCAGCCTAGGCATGATGACAGGGGCCGGGGAGCTGTTTTTT,CASSLGMMTGAGELFF
.,TRBV6-1,TRBJ2-1,TRBD2,TGTGCCAGCAGTGAAGTTAGCGGGGGGTACGTCGAGCAGTTCTTC,CASSEVSGGYVEQFF
once,TRBV11-3,TRBJ2-3,.,TGTGCCAGCAGCTTACGGTCAGATACGCAGTATTTT,CASSLRSDTQYF
once,TRBV2,TRBJ1-1,TRBD1,TGTGCCAGCACCCTAGACAGGGGGCACACTGAAGCTTTCTTT,CASTLDRGHTEAFF
.,TRBV6-5,TRBJ1-2,.,TGTGCCAGCAGTACGGACCGGGGGGCCTCCCGGGGCTACACCTTC,CASSTDRGASRGYTF
.,TRBV18,TRBJ1-1,TRBD1,TGTGCCAGCTCACCGACAGGGGGTTACACTGAAGCTTTCTTT,CASSPTGGYTEAFF
.,TRBV10-3,TRBJ1-1,.,TGTGCCATCAGAGGAGGAGGGAGTACCACTGAAGCTTTCTTT,CAIRGGGSTTEAFF
.,TRBV6-1,TRBJ1-2,.,TGTGCCAGCAGTGAAGCGGGCAGGGGTGTAGGCTACACCTTC,CASSEAGRGVGYTF
.,TRBV11-2,TRBJ1-6,TRBD1,TGTGCCAGCAGCTTAGTACCGACAGGGGGGTGGAATTCACCCCTCCACTTT,CASSLVPTGGWNSPLHF
once,TRBV5-6,TRBJ2-5,.,TGTGCCAGCAGCGAGACCAGTGAGGCAGAGACCCAGTACTTC,CASSETSEAETQYF
.,TRBV5-4,TRBJ2-5,TRBD1,TGTGCCAGCAGTTCATCCGGGACAGGGGAGCAAGAGACCCAGTACTTC,CASSSSGTGEQETQYF
few,TRBV3-1/TRBV3-2,TRBJ1-2,.,TGTGCCAGCAGCCTAAGCGGACAGTTCTTACATGGCTACACCTTC,CASSLSGQFLHGYTF
.,TRBV19,TRBJ1-5,.,TGTGCCAGTAGTCCCAGTCTCAATCAGCCCCAGCATTTT,CASSPSLNQPQHF
few,TRBV24-1,TRBJ2-7,TRBD2,TGTGCCACCAGCGGGGGGGTGACCTACGAGCAGTACTTC,CATSGGVTYEQYF
.,TRBV6-2/TRBV6-3,TRBJ1-1,TRBD1,TGTGCCAGCAGTTACTCGACAGGGGGGACTGAAGCTTTCTTT,CASSYSTGGTEAFF
.,TRBV5-1,TRBJ2-5,TRBD2,TGCGCCAGCAGCTTGGCGGGGGGGCAGGGAGAGACCCAGTACTTC,CASSLAGGQGETQYF
.,TRBV18,TRBJ2-7,.,TGTGCCAGCTCACCACTGGACAGATACGAGCAGTACTTC,CASSPLDRYEQYF
.,TRBV14,TRBJ1-1,.,TGTGCCAGCAGCTATTGGGAGGGCCATGAAGCTTTCTTT,CASSYWEGHEAFF
.,TRBV29-1,TRBJ1-1,TRBD1,TGCAGCGCTACGGACAGGTTCACTGAAGCTTTCTTT,CSATDRFTEAFF
.,TRBV10-3,TRBJ1-2,.,TGTGCCATCAGTCCTATACTACAGGGTGGGGACTATGGCTACACCTTC,CAISPILQGGDYGYTF
.,TRBV6-5,TRBJ1-2,TRBD1,TGTGCCAGCACTCAGGGGGCAAAGGGCTACACCTTC,CASTQGAKGYTF
.,TRBV7-9,TRBJ1-5,.,TGTGCCAGCACCCTTTCGGATCAGCCCCAGCATTTT,CASTLSDQPQHF
.,TRBV5-6,TRBJ1-2,TRBD1,TGTGCCAGCAGCTCCTCCTACCAGGGGGCAAACTATGGCTACACCTTC,CASSSSYQGANYGYTF
.,TRBV18,TRBJ2-3,.,TGTGCCAGCTCACCTACTGCGGGGACGGATACGCAGTATTTT,CASSPTAGTDTQYF